The T cell receptor beta chain described here comes from a study of blood T cell repertoires in COVID-19. The CDR3 consists of 16 residues. With 8 bases clipped from V and 4 bases from J, the junction kept 13 bases outside the gene matches. Germline CDR1 reads SGHTA; CDR2 reads FQGTGA. Repertoires were generated with immunoSEQ multiplex PCR, while TCRdb's copy carries only in-frame clones and drops some. This sample yields 300,000 to 400,000 clones, of which around 86% are seen a single time; 1% belongs to the top ten. This clone came up a few times. The V gene is TRBV7-3, the J gene TRBJ2-3; 9 positions agree with TRBD2. This clonotype was obtained from a middle-aged man with active or convalescent COVID-19. Material: peripheral blood. The CDR3 DNA sequence: TGTGCCAGCTCAAGCCAAGCACTAGCGGGCTCAGATACGCAGTATTTT. It encodes CASSSQALAGSDTQYF.